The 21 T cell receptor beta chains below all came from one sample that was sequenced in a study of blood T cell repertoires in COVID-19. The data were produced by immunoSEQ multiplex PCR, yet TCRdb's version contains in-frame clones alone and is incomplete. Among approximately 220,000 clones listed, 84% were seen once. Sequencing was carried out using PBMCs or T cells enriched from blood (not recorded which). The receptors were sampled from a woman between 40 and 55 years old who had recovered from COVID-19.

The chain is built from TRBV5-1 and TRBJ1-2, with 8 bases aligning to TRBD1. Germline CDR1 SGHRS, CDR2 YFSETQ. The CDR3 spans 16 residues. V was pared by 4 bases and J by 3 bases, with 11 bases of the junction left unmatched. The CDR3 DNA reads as TGCGCCAGCAGCACGACCCCAGGGGGCGCCGACTATGGCTACACCTTC. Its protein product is CASSTTPGGADYGYTF.

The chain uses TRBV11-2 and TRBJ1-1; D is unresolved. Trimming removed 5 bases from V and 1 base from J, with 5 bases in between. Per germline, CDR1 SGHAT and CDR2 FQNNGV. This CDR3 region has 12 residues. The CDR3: CASSRQNTEAFF. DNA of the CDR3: TGTGCCAGCAGCCGACAGAACACTGAAGCTTTCTTT.

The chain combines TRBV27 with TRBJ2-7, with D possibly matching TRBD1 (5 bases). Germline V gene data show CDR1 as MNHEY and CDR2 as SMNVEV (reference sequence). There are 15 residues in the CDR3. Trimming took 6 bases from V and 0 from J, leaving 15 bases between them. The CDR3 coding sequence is TGTGCCAGCAGCGCTTGGGGCCTACGCTCCTACGAGCAGTACTTC. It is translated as CASSAWGLRSYEQYF.

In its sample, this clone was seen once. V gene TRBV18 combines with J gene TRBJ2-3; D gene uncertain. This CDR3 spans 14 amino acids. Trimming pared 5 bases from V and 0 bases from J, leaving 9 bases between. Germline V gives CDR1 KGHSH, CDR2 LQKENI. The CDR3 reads CASSEAASTDTQYF. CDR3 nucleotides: TGTGCCAGCTCAGAGGCAGCCAGCACAGATACGCAGTATTTT.

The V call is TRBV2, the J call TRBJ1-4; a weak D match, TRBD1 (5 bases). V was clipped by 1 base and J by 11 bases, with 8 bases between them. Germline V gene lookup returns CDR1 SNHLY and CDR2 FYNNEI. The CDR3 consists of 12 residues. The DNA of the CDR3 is TGTGCCAGCAGTGAAGAAGGGGATAAACTGTTTTTT. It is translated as CASSEEGDKLFF.

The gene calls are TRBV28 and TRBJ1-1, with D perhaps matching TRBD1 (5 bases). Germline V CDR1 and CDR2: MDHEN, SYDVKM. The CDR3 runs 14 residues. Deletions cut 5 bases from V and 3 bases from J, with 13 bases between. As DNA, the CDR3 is TGTGCCAGCAGTCCGGGGGTGGCGGACACTGAAGCTTTCTTT. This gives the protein CASSPGVADTEAFF.

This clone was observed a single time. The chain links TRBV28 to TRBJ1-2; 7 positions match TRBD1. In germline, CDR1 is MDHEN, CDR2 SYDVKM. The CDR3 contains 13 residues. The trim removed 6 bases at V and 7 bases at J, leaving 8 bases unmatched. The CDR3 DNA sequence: TGTGCCAGCAGCTCGACAGGGATCTCTGGCTACACCTTC. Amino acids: CASSSTGISGYTF.

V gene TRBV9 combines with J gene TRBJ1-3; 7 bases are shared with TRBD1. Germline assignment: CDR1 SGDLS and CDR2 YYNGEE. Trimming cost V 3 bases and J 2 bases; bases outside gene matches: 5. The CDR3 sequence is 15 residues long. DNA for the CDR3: TGTGCCAGCAGCGCGGACAGGTCTCCTGGAAACACCATATATTTT. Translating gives CASSADRSPGNTIYF.

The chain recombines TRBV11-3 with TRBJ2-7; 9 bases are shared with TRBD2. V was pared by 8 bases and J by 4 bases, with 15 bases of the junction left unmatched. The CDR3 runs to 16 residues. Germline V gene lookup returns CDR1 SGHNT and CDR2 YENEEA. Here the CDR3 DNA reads TGTGCCAGCCTCCCTAGGGCCCGTAGCGGGAGTTACGAGCAGTACGTC. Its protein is CASLPRARSGSYEQYV.

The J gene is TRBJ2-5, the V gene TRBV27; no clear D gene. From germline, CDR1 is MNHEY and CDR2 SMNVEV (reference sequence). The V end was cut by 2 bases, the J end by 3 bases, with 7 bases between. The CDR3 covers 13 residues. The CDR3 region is CASSLRLEETQYF. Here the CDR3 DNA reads TGTGCCAGCAGTTTACGTCTAGAAGAGACCCAGTACTTC.

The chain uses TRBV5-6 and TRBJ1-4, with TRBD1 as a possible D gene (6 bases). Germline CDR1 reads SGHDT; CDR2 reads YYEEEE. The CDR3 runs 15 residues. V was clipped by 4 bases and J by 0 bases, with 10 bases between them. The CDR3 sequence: CASSGTLTTNEKLFF. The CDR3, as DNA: TGTGCCAGCAGCGGGACACTTACAACTAATGAAAAACTGTTTTTT.

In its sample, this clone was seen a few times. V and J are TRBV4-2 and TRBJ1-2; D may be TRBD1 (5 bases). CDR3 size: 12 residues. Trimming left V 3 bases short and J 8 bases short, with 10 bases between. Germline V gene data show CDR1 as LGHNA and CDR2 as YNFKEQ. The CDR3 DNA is TGTGCCAGCAGCCATTGGGGGGTAGGCTACACCTTC. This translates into CASSHWGVGYTF.

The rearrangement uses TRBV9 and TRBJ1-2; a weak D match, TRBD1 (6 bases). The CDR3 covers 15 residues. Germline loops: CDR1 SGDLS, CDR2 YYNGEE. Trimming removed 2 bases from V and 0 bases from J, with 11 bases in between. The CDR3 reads CASSVSGASNYGYTF. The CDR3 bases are TGTGCCAGCAGCGTTTCAGGGGCATCTAACTATGGCTACACCTTC.

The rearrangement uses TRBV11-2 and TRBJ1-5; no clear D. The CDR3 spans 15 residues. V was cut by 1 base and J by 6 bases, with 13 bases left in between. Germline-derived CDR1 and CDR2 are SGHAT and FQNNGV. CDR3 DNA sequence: TGTGCCAGCAGCTTAGTAGGAGGGTACGGTCAGCCCCAGCATTTT. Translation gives CASSLVGGYGQPQHF.

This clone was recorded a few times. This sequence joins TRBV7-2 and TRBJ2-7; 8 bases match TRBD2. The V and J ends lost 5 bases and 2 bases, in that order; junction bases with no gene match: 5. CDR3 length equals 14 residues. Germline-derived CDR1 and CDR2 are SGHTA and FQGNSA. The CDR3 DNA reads TGTGCCAGCAGCGAGACTAGCGTGCCCTACGAGCAGTACTTC. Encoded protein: CASSETSVPYEQYF.

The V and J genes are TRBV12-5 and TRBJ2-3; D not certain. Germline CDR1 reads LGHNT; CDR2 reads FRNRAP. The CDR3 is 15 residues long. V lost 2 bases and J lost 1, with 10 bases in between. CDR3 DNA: TGTGCTAGTGGTTTGACGGCCCAGGGCACAGATACGCAGTATTTT. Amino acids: CASGLTAQGTDTQYF. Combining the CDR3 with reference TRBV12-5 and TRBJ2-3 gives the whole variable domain DARVTQTPRHKVTEMGQEVTMRCQPILGHNTVFWYRQTMMQGLELLAYFRNRAPLDDSGMPKDRFSAEMPDATLATLKIQPSEPRDSAVYFCASGLTAQGTDTQYFGPGTRLTVL.

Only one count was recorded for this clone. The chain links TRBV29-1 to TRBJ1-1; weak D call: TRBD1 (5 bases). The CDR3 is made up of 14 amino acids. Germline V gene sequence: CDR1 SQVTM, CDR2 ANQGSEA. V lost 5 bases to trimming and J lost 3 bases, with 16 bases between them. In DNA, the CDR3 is TGCAGCGTTCACTTTCGGGGGAAGGACACTGAAGCTTTCTTT. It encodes CSVHFRGKDTEAFF.

The CDR3 DNA reads as TGTGCCAGCACCACGTCACCCTCGCGTTCACCCCTCCACTTT. Translating gives CASTTSPSRSPLHF. J is TRBJ1-6 and V is TRBV28; no reliable D call. The V gene lost 7 bases and the J gene lost 9 bases, with 16 bases spanning the gap. Per the germline V gene, CDR1 is MDHEN and CDR2 is SYDVKM. This CDR3 has 14 residues.

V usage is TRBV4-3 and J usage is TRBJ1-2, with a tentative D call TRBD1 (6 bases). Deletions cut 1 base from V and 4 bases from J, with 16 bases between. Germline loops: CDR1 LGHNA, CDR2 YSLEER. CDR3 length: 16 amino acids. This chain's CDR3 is CASSQGGGGAGYGYTF. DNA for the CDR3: TGCGCCAGCAGCCAAGGTGGGGGGGGCGCCGGCTATGGCTACACCTTC.

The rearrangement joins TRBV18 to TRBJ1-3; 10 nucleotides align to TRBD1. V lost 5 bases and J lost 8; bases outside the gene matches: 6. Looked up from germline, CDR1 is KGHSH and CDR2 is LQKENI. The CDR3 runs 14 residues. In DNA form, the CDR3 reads TGTGCCAGCTCAGCCGGGACAGGGGACGACACCATATATTTT. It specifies CASSAGTGDDTIYF.

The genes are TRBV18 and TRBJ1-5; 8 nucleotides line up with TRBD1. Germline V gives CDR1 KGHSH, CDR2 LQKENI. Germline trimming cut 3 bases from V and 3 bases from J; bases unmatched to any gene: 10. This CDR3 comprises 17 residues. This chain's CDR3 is CASSPEMTGDYNQPQHF. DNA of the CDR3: TGTGCCAGCTCACCCGAGATGACAGGGGATTACAATCAGCCCCAGCATTTT.